The 31 T cell receptor beta chains given below trace back to one sample, sequenced in a study of OX40 agonist ivuxolimab in advanced cancers. The method was immunoSEQ multiplex PCR; TCRdb's version includes in-frame clones alone and lacks a portion of them. The data show some 77,000 clones, 88% seen once. The sequences come from CD4+ or CD8+ T cells sorted from blood, collected in a trial of the OX40 agonist ivuxolimab. These receptors were collected from an adult with an advanced solid tumor such as melanoma, head and neck, liver or kidney cancer.

The genes are TRBV5-6 and TRBJ2-5, with TRBD2 matching over 7 bases. Unmatched junction bases numbered 12, after V lost 6 bases and J lost 7 bases. Per germline, CDR1 SGHDT and CDR2 YYEEEE. The CDR3 is 14 amino acids. The DNA for the CDR3 is TGTGCCAGCACCCAGACTAGCCGGTTGGGGACCCAGTACTTC. Amino acid sequence: CASTQTSRLGTQYF.

Notes on this clone: The identical CDR3 is also encoded by other nucleotide sequences in the sample. The V and J genes are TRBV29-1 and TRBJ1-1; weak D call: TRBD1 (6 bases). CDR1 and CDR2 (germline): SQVTM, ANQGSEA. The CDR3 totals 15 residues. V dropped 7 bases and J dropped 1 base, with 19 bases sitting between them. This chain's CDR3 is CSARQAVRTNTEAFF. The CDR3 DNA follows: TGCAGCGCACGACAGGCGGTCAGAACGAACACTGAAGCTTTCTTT.

V is TRBV9 and J is TRBJ1-2; possibly TRBD1 for D (6 bases). CDR1 SGDLS and CDR2 YYNGEE come from the germline V gene. The length of the CDR3 is 14 residues. V lost 0 bases and J 4 bases, leaving 10 bases between the germline ends. CDR3: CASSVDSGAYGYTF. The CDR3 DNA sequence: TGTGCCAGCAGCGTAGATTCGGGGGCCTATGGCTACACCTTC.

The rearrangement links TRBV6-1 to TRBJ2-1; the match to TRBD2 covers 9 bases. CDR1 is MNHNS and CDR2 is SASEGT in the germline V gene. This CDR3 has 14 residues. Germline trimming cut 2 bases from V and 4 bases from J; bases unmatched to any gene: 0. The CDR3 nucleotides read TGTGCCAGCAGTGAACTAGCGGGATACAATGAGCAGTTCTTC. Its translation: CASSELAGYNEQFF.

This chain uses TRBV5-6 with TRBJ1-1; 10 nucleotides align to TRBD1. With 3 bases clipped from V and 7 bases from J, the junction kept 9 bases outside the gene matches. The CDR3 covers 15 residues. In germline, CDR1 is SGHDT, CDR2 YYEEEE. The CDR3 sequence: CASSSTRTGGVEAFF. The CDR3, as DNA: TGTGCCAGCAGCTCGACCAGGACAGGGGGAGTTGAAGCTTTCTTT.

The gene calls are TRBV5-8 and TRBJ1-5; D gene unclear. Per the germline V gene, CDR1 is SGHTS and CDR2 is YDEGEE. The CDR3 spans 15 residues. Trimming stripped 0 bases from V and 5 bases from J, with 12 bases between. CDR3 DNA: TGTGCCAGCAGCTTGGCCGAAATGGCCCATCAGCCCCAGCATTTT. Encoded protein: CASSLAEMAHQPQHF.

The V gene is TRBV10-3, the J gene TRBJ2-2, with 11 positions matching TRBD2. The CDR3 has 15 amino acids. The germline gives CDR1 ENHRY, CDR2 SYGVKD. The V gene end was trimmed by 6 bases and the J gene end by 4 bases; junction bases not matched to a gene: 4. For the CDR3, the DNA is TGTGCCATCAGCCGACTAGCGGGAAGCACCGGGGAGCTGTTTTTT. Translated: CAISRLAGSTGELFF.

This chain links TRBV5-1 with TRBJ1-5, with 8 bases aligning to TRBD1. From germline, CDR1 is SGHRS and CDR2 YFSETQ. V trimming: 4 bases; J trimming: 5 bases; junction bases outside the gene matches: 8. The CDR3 is 15 amino acids. CDR3 coding DNA: TGCGCCAGCAGCCCCGGGACAGGCTGGGATCAGCCCCAGCATTTT. This codes for CASSPGTGWDQPQHF.

The chain links TRBV28 to TRBJ1-1; TRBD1 might be the D (6 bases). There are 16 residues in the CDR3. Trimming cost V 5 bases and J 3 bases, with 19 bases left between them. CDR1 and CDR2 from the germline V gene are MDHEN and SYDVKM. The CDR3 reads CASSAPGRGGDTEAFF. The CDR3, as DNA: TGTGCCAGCAGTGCGCCTGGCAGGGGTGGGGACACTGAAGCTTTCTTT. Complete variable domain (other parts from reference TRBV28 and TRBJ1-1): DVKVTQSSRYLVKRTGEKVFLECVQDMDHENMFWYRQDPGLGLRLIYFSYDVKMKEKGDIPEGYSVSREKKERFSLILESASTNQTSMYLCASSAPGRGGDTEAFFGQGTRLTVV.

This chain uses TRBV5-1 with TRBJ2-3; the match to TRBD2 covers 10 bases. Germline CDR1 is SGHRS and CDR2 is YFSETQ. The CDR3 extends over 19 amino acids. After removal of 0 bases from V and 1 base from J, the junction contained 11 bases not matched to a gene. The CDR3 DNA reads TGCGCCAGCAGCTTGGCCTCCACTGACCTAGCGGGGGGCACAGATACGCAGTATTTT. Its protein is CASSLASTDLAGGTDTQYF.

The rearrangement links TRBV2 to TRBJ1-1; D unresolved. The CDR3 spans 13 residues. Trimming removed 8 bases at V and 1 base at J, with 11 bases between. Germline CDR1 SNHLY, CDR2 FYNNEI. The CDR3 reads CASGKVTNTEAFF. CDR3 coding DNA: TGTGCCAGCGGGAAGGTGACGAACACTGAAGCTTTCTTT.

The chain joins TRBV30 to TRBJ2-7; TRBD1 matches 7 bases. CDR3 length: 13 residues. Germline trimming cut 2 bases from V and 6 bases from J; bases unmatched to any gene: 7. CDR1 is GTSNPN and CDR2 is SVGIG in the germline V gene (reference sequence). CDR3 loop: CAWSSKGQREQYF. As DNA, the CDR3 is TGTGCCTGGAGTTCAAAGGGACAGCGCGAGCAGTACTTC.

The chain recombines TRBV7-2 with TRBJ1-5; TRBD1 matches 7 bases. Germline V gives CDR1 SGHTA, CDR2 FQGNSA. Trimming cost V 3 bases and J 3 bases; bases outside gene matches: 2. The CDR3 has 14 residues. CDR3 coding DNA: TGTGCCAGCAGCTTCGGACAGGCCAATCAGCCCCAGCATTTT. This gives the protein CASSFGQANQPQHF.

The chain couples TRBV30 to TRBJ1-2, with D tentatively TRBD1 (5 bases). V lost 6 bases and J 4 bases, leaving 12 bases between the germline ends. This CDR3 region has 12 residues. Germline V lookup: CDR1 GTSNPN, CDR2 SVGIG (reference sequence). The CDR3 DNA reads as TGTGCCTGCGCGACCGGGGGCTATGGCTACACCTTC. Protein: CACATGGYGYTF.

The V call is TRBV7-9, the J call TRBJ2-5, with D tentatively TRBD1 or TRBD2 (7 bases each). Near its end, the DNA agrees better with TRBJ2-7, so the J call may be wrong. This CDR3 is 17 amino acids long. Germline V lookup: CDR1 SEHNR, CDR2 FQNEAQ (reference sequence). Here the CDR3 reads CASSLVGRGQSAYEQYF. The CDR3 DNA is TGTGCCAGCAGCTTAGTGGGGAGGGGACAGAGCGCCTACGAGCAGTACTTC.

This chain joins TRBV9 and TRBJ2-7; 8 nucleotides align to TRBD2. CDR1 SGDLS and CDR2 YYNGEE come from the germline V gene. The CDR3 contains 15 residues. The junction had 13 bases not matched to a gene; V was cut back by 6 bases and J by 5 bases. CDR3 DNA: TGTGCCAGCACCCGTGGTCTAGCGGGCGACGACGAGCAGTACTTC. Protein product: CASTRGLAGDDEQYF.

The chain couples TRBV19 to TRBJ2-2; TRBD1 agrees at 10 bases. This CDR3 is built from 14 residues. With 5 bases clipped from V and 5 bases from J, the junction kept 2 bases outside the gene matches. Germline V gene sequence: CDR1 LNHDA, CDR2 SQIVND (reference sequence). CDR3 DNA sequence: TGTGCCAGTAGTGGGACAGGGGCTACCGGGGAGCTGTTTTTT. Translation: CASSGTGATGELFF.

DNA for the CDR3: TGCGCCAGCAGTGAGTCGAATCGGAGGGGGGATACGCAGTATTTT. It yields the protein CASSESNRRGDTQYF. The chain joins TRBV10-1 to TRBJ2-3, with D perhaps given as TRBD1 or TRBD2 (6 bases each). The V and J ends lost 0 bases and 6 bases respectively, with 13 bases between them. This CDR3 region has 15 residues. CDR1 WNHNN and CDR2 SYGVQD come from the germline V gene (reference sequence).

V is TRBV5-1 and J is TRBJ1-2; 8 bases line up with TRBD1. The CDR3 is 15 residues long. CDR1 is SGHRS and CDR2 is YFSETQ in the germline V gene. V shed 4 bases and J 7 bases; nucleotides not matched to a gene: 12. In nucleotides, the CDR3 is TGCGCCAGCAGCCCAGGATCGGACAGGGTCAGTGGCTACACCTTC. Its translation: CASSPGSDRVSGYTF.

J is TRBJ2-2 and V is TRBV14, with TRBD1 matching over 7 bases. This CDR3 has 16 amino acids. Germline values: CDR1 SGHDN, CDR2 FVKESK. Losses at the gene ends were 0 bases for V and 7 bases for J; bases not matched to a gene: 8. The CDR3 DNA is TGTGCCAGCAGCCAAGAGAGGGGGCGCTTAGGCGGGGAGCTGTTTTTT. It is translated as CASSQERGRLGGELFF.

DNA of the CDR3: TGTGCCAGCACCCCGACCCGGGCCCAATGGGATACGCAGTATTTT. Its translation is CASTPTRAQWDTQYF. The rearrangement links TRBV28 to TRBJ2-3; D gene uncertain. The V end was cut by 7 bases, the J end by 6 bases, with 20 bases between. Germline assignment: CDR1 MDHEN and CDR2 SYDVKM. CDR3 length: 15 residues.

The gene calls are TRBV2 and TRBJ1-1; the match to TRBD1 covers 10 bases. Per germline, CDR1 SNHLY and CDR2 FYNNEI. With V trimmed by 6 bases and J by 1 base, 5 bases remained unmatched. This CDR3 contains 15 residues. DNA for the CDR3: TGTGCCAGCAGAGATAGGACAGGGGGGAACACTGAAGCTTTCTTT. Amino acids: CASRDRTGGNTEAFF.

V usage is TRBV6-6 and J usage is TRBJ1-5; D is ambiguous. The CDR3 covers 14 residues. The V gene's germline CDR1 is MNHNY and CDR2 SVGAGI (reference sequence). V was trimmed by 8 bases and J by 0 bases, leaving 11 bases between them. CDR3 sequence reads: CASRRADSNQPQHF. As DNA, the CDR3 is TGTGCCAGCCGCCGGGCGGATAGCAATCAGCCCCAGCATTTT.

This clone appeared a few times. CDR3 DNA sequence: TGTGCCAGCTCACCGGACAGGGGAGGCGAGCAGTACTTC. It is translated as CASSPDRGGEQYF. This chain joins TRBV18 and TRBJ2-7; TRBD1 matches at 9 bases. V lost 3 bases and J lost 6; bases outside the gene matches: 3. Germline CDR1 and CDR2: KGHSH and LQKENI. This CDR3 contains 13 residues. Combining the CDR3 with reference TRBV18 and TRBJ2-7 gives the whole variable domain NAGVMQNPRHLVRRRGQEARLRCSPMKGHSHVYWYRQLPEEGLKFMVYLQKENIIDESGMPKERFSAEFPKEGPSILRIQQVVRGDSAAYFCASSPDRGGEQYFGPGTRLTVT.

The chain carries TRBV7-2 and TRBJ1-6; weak D call: TRBD1 (6 bases). Germline V lookup: CDR1 SGHTA, CDR2 FQGNSA. The CDR3 runs 15 residues. V lost 8 bases and J lost 5, with 16 bases in between. CDR3 sequence (DNA): TGTGCCAGCGCCGACACAGGGACAAATAATTCACCCCTCCACTTT. Translating gives CASADTGTNNSPLHF.

This clone was counted once. This chain connects TRBV15 to TRBJ1-5; the D is unclear. The germline CDR1 and CDR2 sequences are LNHNV and YYDKDF (reference sequence). V lost 9 bases to trimming and J lost 4 bases, with 10 bases between them. The CDR3 length is 12 residues. The CDR3 loop reads CATGRVNQPQHF. Written as DNA, the CDR3 is TGTGCCACTGGACGGGTGAATCAGCCCCAGCATTTT.

This chain connects TRBV5-1 to TRBJ2-1; D uncertain. Looked up from germline, CDR1 is SGHRS and CDR2 is YFSETQ. CDR3 length: 15 residues. V lost 3 bases, J lost 1 base, and 11 bases lay in between. The CDR3 sequence is CASSYEAGSYNEQFF. The CDR3 bases are TGCGCCAGCAGCTATGAAGCTGGTTCCTACAATGAGCAGTTCTTC.

This chain connects TRBV10-2 to TRBJ2-3; TRBD2 agrees at 15 bases. Per the germline V gene, CDR1 is WSHSY and CDR2 is SAAADI. The CDR3 has 19 amino acids. V gave up 2 bases and J gave up 1 base; unmatched junction bases: 7. As DNA, the CDR3 is TGCGCCAGCAGTGAGCCGCCGGGACTAGCGGGGGGTCGCACAGATACGCAGTATTTT. Translating it yields CASSEPPGLAGGRTDTQYF.

The chain carries TRBV5-1 and TRBJ2-1, with 9 bases lining up with TRBD1. The length of the CDR3 is 15 residues. The V and J ends lost 3 bases and 7 bases, in that order; junction bases with no gene match: 8. Germline V gene data show CDR1 as SGHRS and CDR2 as YFSETQ. Here the CDR3 DNA reads TGCGCCAGCAGCTCGGGGACAGGGCAAAGGAATGAGCAGTTCTTC. Amino acid sequence: CASSSGTGQRNEQFF.

The V and J genes are TRBV7-9 and TRBJ2-5, with 9 bases that match TRBD1. This CDR3 comprises 17 residues. Unmatched junction bases numbered 7, after V lost 1 base and J lost 1 base. Per germline, CDR1 SEHNR and CDR2 FQNEAQ (reference sequence). CDR3 residues: CASSLGAGQGLQETQYF. The CDR3 coding sequence is TGTGCCAGCAGCTTAGGGGCGGGACAGGGCCTCCAAGAGACCCAGTACTTC.

The V and J genes are TRBV7-9 and TRBJ2-5; D not certain. The CDR3 covers 16 residues. Trimming left V 2 bases short and J 5 bases short, with 18 bases between. CDR1 and CDR2 (germline): SEHNR, FQNEAQ (reference sequence). The CDR3 loop is CASSLNPPGRRETQYF. DNA for the CDR3: TGTGCCAGCAGCTTAAACCCCCCAGGACGTAGGGAGACCCAGTACTTC. Based on the CDR3 plus reference TRBV7-9 and TRBJ2-5, the full variable domain is DTGVSQNPRHKITKRGQNVTFRCDPISEHNRLYWYRQTLGQGPEFLTYFQNEAQLEKSRLLSDRFSAERPKGSFSTLEIQRTEQGDSAMYLCASSLNPPGRRETQYFGPGTRLLVL.